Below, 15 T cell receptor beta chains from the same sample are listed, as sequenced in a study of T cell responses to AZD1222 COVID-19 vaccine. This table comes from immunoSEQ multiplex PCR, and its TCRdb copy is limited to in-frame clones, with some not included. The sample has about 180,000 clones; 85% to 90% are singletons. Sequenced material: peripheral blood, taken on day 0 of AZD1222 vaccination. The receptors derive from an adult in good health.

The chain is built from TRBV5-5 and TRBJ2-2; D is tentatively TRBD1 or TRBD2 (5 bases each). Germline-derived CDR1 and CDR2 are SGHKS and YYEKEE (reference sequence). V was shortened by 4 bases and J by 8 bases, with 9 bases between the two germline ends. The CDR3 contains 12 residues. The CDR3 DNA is TGTGCCAGCAGCCGGGGCGTAGGGGAGCTGTTTTTT. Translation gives CASSRGVGELFF.

The CDR3 DNA is TGTGCCAGCAGCCCAGGGGTCGGCGACGCTTTCTTT. Translating it yields CASSPGVGDAFF. The chain is built from TRBV13 and TRBJ1-1; D might be TRBD1 (6 bases). Trimming pared 5 bases from V and 11 bases from J, leaving 15 bases between. This CDR3 has 12 amino acids. Germline loops: CDR1 PRHDT, CDR2 FYEKMQ (reference sequence).

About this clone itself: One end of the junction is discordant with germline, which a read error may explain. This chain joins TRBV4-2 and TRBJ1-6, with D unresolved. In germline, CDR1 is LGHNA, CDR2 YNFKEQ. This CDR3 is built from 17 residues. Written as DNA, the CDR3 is TGTGCCAGCAGCCAAGAAGGTTCGGGTTCCTACAATTCACCCCTCCACTTT. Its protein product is CASSQEGSGSYNSPLHF.

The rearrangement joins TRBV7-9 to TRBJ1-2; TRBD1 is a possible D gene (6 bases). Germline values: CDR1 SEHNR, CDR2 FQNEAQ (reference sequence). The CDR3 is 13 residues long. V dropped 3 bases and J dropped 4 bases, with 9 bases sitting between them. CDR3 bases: TGTGCCAGCAGCTTGAGACAGGTCTATGGCTACACCTTC. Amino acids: CASSLRQVYGYTF.

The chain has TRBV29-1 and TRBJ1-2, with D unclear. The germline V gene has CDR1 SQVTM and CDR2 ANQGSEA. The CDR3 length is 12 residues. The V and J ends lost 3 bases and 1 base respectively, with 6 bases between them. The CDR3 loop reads CSVDWVNYGYTF. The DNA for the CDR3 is TGCAGCGTTGACTGGGTTAACTATGGCTACACCTTC.

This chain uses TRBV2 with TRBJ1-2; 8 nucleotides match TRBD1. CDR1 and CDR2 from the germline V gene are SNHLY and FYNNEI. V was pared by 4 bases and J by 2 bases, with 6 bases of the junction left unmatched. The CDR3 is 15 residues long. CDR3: CASSVSYRGNYGYTF. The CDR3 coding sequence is TGTGCCAGCAGTGTTAGTTACAGGGGGAACTATGGCTACACCTTC.

DNA of the CDR3: TGTGCCAGCAGTTTCGGGACAGGGAACTACGAGCAGTACGTC. This sequence encodes CASSFGTGNYEQYV. The chain uses TRBV6-5 and TRBJ2-7, with TRBD1 identical over 9 bases. With 4 bases clipped from V and 3 bases from J, the junction kept 4 bases outside the gene matches. CDR1 and CDR2 (germline): MNHEY, SVGAGI. The CDR3 consists of 14 residues.

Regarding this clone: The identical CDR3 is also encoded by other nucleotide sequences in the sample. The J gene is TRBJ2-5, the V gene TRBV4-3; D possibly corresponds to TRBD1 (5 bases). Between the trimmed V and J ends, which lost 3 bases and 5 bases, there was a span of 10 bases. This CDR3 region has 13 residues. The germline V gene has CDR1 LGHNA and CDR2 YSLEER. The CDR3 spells CASSQGLTETQYF. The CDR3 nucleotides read TGCGCCAGCAGCCAGGGGCTGACGGAGACCCAGTACTTC.

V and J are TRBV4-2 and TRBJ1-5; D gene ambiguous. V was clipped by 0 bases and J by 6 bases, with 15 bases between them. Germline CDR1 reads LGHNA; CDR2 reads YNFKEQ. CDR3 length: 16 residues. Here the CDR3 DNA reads TGTGCCAGCAGCCAAGATATTGCAGCGTTGGGTCAGCCCCAGCATTTT. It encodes CASSQDIAALGQPQHF.

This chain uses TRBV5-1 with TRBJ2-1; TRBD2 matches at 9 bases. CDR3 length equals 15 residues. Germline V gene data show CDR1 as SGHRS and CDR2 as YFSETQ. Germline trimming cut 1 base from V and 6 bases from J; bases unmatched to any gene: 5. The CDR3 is CASSLTLAGTNEQFF. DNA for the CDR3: TGCGCCAGCAGCTTGACGCTAGCGGGAACCAATGAGCAGTTCTTC.

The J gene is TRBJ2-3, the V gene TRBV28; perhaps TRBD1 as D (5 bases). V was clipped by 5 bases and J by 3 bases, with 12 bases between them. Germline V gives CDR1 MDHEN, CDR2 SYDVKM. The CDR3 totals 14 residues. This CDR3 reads CASSAPQGTDTQYF. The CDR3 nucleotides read TGTGCCAGCAGTGCGCCGCAGGGAACAGATACGCAGTATTTT.

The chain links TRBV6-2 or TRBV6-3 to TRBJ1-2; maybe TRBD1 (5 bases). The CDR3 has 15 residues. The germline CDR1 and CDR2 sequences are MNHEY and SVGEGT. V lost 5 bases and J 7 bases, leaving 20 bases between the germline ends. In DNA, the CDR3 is TGTGCCAGCAGTGGCCTCCGCGGGGGGAGAGTTGGCTACACCTTC. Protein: CASSGLRGGRVGYTF.

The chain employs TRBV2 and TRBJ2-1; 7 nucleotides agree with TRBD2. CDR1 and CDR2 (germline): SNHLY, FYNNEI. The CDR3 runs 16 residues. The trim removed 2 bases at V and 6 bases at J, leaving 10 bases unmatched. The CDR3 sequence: CASSEFLASGLNEQFF. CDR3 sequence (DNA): TGTGCCAGCAGTGAATTTTTGGCTAGCGGCCTCAATGAGCAGTTCTTC.

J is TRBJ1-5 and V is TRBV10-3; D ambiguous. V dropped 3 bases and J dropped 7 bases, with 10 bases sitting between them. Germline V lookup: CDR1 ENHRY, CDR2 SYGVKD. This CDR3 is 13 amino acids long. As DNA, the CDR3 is TGTGCCATCAGTGATTACGCTGGGCAGCCCCAGCATTTT. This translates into CAISDYAGQPQHF.

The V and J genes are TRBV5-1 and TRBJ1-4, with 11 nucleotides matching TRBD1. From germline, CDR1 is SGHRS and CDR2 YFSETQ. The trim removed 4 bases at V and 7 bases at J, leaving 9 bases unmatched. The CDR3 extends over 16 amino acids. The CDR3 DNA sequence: TGCGCCAGCAGCACAGGACAGGGGGCGTCGGGTGAAAAACTGTTTTTT. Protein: CASSTGQGASGEKLFF.